The 5 T cell receptor beta chains below come from one sample, sequenced in a study of shared clonotypes between healthy human individuals. The naive CD8 subset, CD45RO-negative cells positively selected for CCR7, excluded terminally differentiated effector memory CD45RA+ cells. The table came from immunoSEQ multiplex PCR; TCRdb's copy has only in-frame clones and leaves some out. This sample has approximately 1.9 million clones, with 90% to 95% found just once. Material: naive CD8+ T cells from PBMCs. The receptor set was obtained from a man younger than 35 in good health. Some clones in this sample may be carry-over from other donors' samples.

The chain has TRBV28 and TRBJ1-1; no clear D gene. Germline V gene lookup returns CDR1 MDHEN and CDR2 SYDVKM. With 5 bases removed from V and 0 bases from J, the gap between germline ends came to 10 bases. The CDR3 is 14 residues long. The CDR3 region is CASSLLPLNTEAFF. In DNA, the CDR3 is TGTGCCAGCAGTCTTCTACCCTTGAACACTGAAGCTTTCTTT.

The rearrangement joins TRBV5-3 to TRBJ2-3; D unresolved. TRBV5-3 is annotated as an ORF whose role is uncertain. Trimming cost V 4 bases and J 2 bases, with 20 bases left between them. The CDR3 contains 17 residues. The CDR3: CARSRRRQDPTTDTQYF. The DNA for the CDR3 is TGTGCCAGAAGCCGCCGCCGGCAGGACCCAACCACAGATACGCAGTATTTT.

This rearrangement joins TRBV7-9 to TRBJ2-5, with a weak D call TRBD2 (5 bases). The germline V and J ends were trimmed by 3 bases and 1 base, with 18 bases remaining between them. Germline V CDR1 and CDR2: SEHNR, FQNEAQ (reference sequence). The CDR3 has 17 amino acids. The DNA for the CDR3 is TGTGCCAGCAGCTTCCTTCGGGCAGCGGTGAGCCAAGAGACCCAGTACTTC. Its protein product is CASSFLRAAVSQETQYF.

V gene TRBV18 combines with J gene TRBJ2-5, with unresolved D. The CDR3 spans 12 residues. Germline V gene data show CDR1 as KGHSH and CDR2 as LQKENI. V shed 6 bases and J shed 5 bases, with 10 bases lying between them. The CDR3 bases are TGTGCCAGCTCTTCCGGCCGGGAGACCCAGTACTTC. Protein sequence: CASSSGRETQYF.

The rearrangement joins TRBV5-6 to TRBJ2-7; D is perhaps TRBD2 (7 bases). Trimming cost V 2 bases and J 5 bases, with 17 bases left between them. CDR3 size: 15 residues. Per germline, CDR1 SGHDT and CDR2 YYEEEE. The CDR3 DNA is TGTGCCAGCAGCTTTGGGGGGGCGCGACGCCACGAGCAGTACTTC. Its protein product is CASSFGGARRHEQYF.